The following is a T cell receptor (beta chain) sequence with its context. Its antigen is not known. This entry is derived from a study of PD-1 blockade in classical Hodgkin lymphoma. Study observations and caveats: Later analyses included only patients treated at least 1 year post-ASCT.

Assay: immunoSEQ multiplex PCR; the TCRdb copy retains only in-frame clones and omits some. The sample has tens of thousands of clones, approximately 83% seen once. Documented time point: cycle 4 day 1 (C4D1), after five to seven weeks of nivolumab. All the patients suffered relapse after autologous stem cell transplantation, and brentuximab vedotin exposure differed. This CDR3 is built from 12 residues. Between the trimmed V and J ends, which lost 2 bases and 2 bases, there was a span of 4 bases. Germline V gene lookup returns CDR1 ENHRY and CDR2 SYGVKD. This TCR derives from a human donor with classical Hodgkin lymphoma. Here the sequenced sample was peripheral blood mononuclear cells (PBMCs), taken before the fourth cycle of nivolumab. The V and J genes are TRBV10-3 and TRBJ2-7, with D unclear. The CDR3 DNA is TGTGCCATCAGTGAGGGGGCCTACGAGCAGTACTTC. Protein product: CAISEGAYEQYF.